This TCR beta chain comes out of a study of T cells in localized non-small cell lung cancer. Trimming at V came to 8 bases and at J to 5 bases, leaving 10 bases not matched to a gene. The CDR3 is made up of 15 amino acids. Germline loops: CDR1 MGHRA, CDR2 YSYEKL. Some clones are missing from TCRdb's copy, which holds only in-frame ones; the method was immunoSEQ multiplex PCR. The sample comprises about 40,000 clones, 91% of which are singletons, and 8% to 11% rests with the top ten. The material was PBMCs, obtained before any cancer treatment. This sequence joins TRBV4-1 and TRBJ2-1; TRBD2 aligns across 9 bases. The clonotype was recovered from a woman aged 35 to 70 with stage II lung adenocarcinoma. CDR3 coding DNA: TGCGCCAGCGCCGAAGCGGGAGGAACCAACAATGAGCAGTTCTTC. Translated, it gives CASAEAGGTNNEQFF.